This passage covers 6 T cell receptor beta chains from one sample sequenced in a study of cytomegalovirus exposure and HLA in healthy donors. With 60 Vbeta and 13 Jbeta primers, the PCR was carried out. Measured with immunoSEQ multiplex PCR; TCRdb has only the in-frame clones, and not every one. The table for this sample gives 75,000 to 95,000 clones. Sequenced material: PBMCs. The origin of the receptors is a woman aged 60 to 75 in good health and CMV-seronegative.

V is TRBV28 and J is TRBJ2-4, with no clear D. Trimming removed 1 base at V and 7 bases at J, with 8 bases between. Germline V gene lookup returns CDR1 MDHEN and CDR2 SYDVKM. This CDR3 has 13 residues. The DNA for the CDR3 is TGTGCCAGCAGTTTATTGGGCGCGAACATTCAGTACTTC. It yields the protein CASSLLGANIQYF.

The chain couples TRBV2 to TRBJ2-1; tentatively, D is TRBD2 (5 bases). The CDR3 is made up of 15 amino acids. The V gene lost 8 bases and the J gene lost 6 bases, with 20 bases spanning the gap. CDR1 and CDR2 (germline): SNHLY, FYNNEI. CDR3 in amino acids: CASWVGDPVPNEQFF. CDR3 DNA sequence: TGTGCCAGCTGGGTCGGGGATCCAGTACCCAATGAGCAGTTCTTC.

The gene calls are TRBV19 and TRBJ1-2; possible D gene TRBD1, 6 bases. CDR3 size: 15 residues. Trimming pared 3 bases from V and 4 bases from J, leaving 15 bases between. Germline V gives CDR1 LNHDA, CDR2 SQIVND (reference sequence). This CDR3 reads CASSMTGPPGYGYTF. DNA for the CDR3: TGTGCCAGTAGTATGACAGGACCCCCTGGCTATGGCTACACCTTC.

V gene TRBV11-2 combines with J gene TRBJ2-7, with D possibly matching TRBD2 (5 bases). The germline CDR1 and CDR2 sequences are SGHAT and FQNNGV. V was clipped by 2 bases and J by 3 bases, with 11 bases between them. This CDR3 has 14 amino acids. In nucleotides, the CDR3 is TGTGCCAGCAGCTTATATGGGAGCCGCTACGAGCAGTACTTC. Amino acids: CASSLYGSRYEQYF.

The gene calls are TRBV2 and TRBJ1-3; D gene uncertain. The CDR3 has 16 residues. V was pared by 2 bases and J by 2 bases, with 13 bases between. Germline V gene data show CDR1 as SNHLY and CDR2 as FYNNEI. The CDR3 bases are TGTGCCAGCAGTGAATTTTCCGGGTTCACTGGAAACACCATATATTTT. This encodes CASSEFSGFTGNTIYF.

CDR3 sequence reads: CASIPRTGYGYTF. The CDR3 DNA sequence: TGTGCCAGCATACCGAGGACAGGGTATGGCTACACCTTC. V is TRBV28 and J is TRBJ1-2, with TRBD1 matching over 8 bases. With 7 bases clipped from V and 5 bases from J, the junction kept 6 bases outside the gene matches. Germline lookup yields CDR1 MDHEN and CDR2 SYDVKM. There are 13 residues in the CDR3.